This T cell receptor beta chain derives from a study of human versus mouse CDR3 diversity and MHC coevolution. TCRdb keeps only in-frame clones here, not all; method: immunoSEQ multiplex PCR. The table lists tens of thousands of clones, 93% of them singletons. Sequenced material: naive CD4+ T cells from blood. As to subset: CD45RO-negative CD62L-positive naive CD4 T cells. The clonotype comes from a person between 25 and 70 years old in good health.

The CDR3 sequence: CASSRDRGSYEQYF. The DNA for the CDR3 is TGTGCCAGCAGCAGGGACAGGGGCTCCTACGAGCAGTACTTC. The chain carries TRBV2 and TRBJ2-7; 10 bases are a match to TRBD1. Germline CDR1 SNHLY, CDR2 FYNNEI. CDR3 length equals 14 residues. The ends lost 6 bases at V and 0 bases at J; junction bases unmatched: 2.